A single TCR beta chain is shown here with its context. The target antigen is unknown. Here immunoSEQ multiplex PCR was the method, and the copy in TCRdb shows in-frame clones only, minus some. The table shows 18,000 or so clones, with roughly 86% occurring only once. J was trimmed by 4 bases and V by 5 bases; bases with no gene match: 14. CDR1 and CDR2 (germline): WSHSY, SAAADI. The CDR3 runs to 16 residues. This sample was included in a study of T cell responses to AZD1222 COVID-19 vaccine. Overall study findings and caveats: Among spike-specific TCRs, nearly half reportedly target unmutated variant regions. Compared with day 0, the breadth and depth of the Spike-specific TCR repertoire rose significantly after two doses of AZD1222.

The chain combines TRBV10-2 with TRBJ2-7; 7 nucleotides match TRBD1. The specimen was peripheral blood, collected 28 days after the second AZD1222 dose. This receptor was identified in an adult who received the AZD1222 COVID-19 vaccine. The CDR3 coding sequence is TGCGCCAGCAGTTCCCTCGACAGGGAAAGATCATACGAGCAGTACGTC. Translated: CASSSLDRERSYEQYV.